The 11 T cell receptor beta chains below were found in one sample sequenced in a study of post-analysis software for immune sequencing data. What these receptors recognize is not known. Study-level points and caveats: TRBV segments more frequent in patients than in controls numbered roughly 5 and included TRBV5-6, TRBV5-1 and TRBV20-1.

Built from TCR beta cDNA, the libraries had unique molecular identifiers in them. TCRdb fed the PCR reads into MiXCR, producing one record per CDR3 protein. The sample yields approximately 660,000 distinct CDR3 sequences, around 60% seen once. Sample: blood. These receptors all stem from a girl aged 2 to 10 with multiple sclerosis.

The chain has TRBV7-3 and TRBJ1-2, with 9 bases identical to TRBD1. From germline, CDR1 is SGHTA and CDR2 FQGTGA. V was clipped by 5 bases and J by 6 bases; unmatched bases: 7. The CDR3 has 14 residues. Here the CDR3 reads CASSRGQGRNGYTF. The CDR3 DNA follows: TGTGCCAGCAGCCGGGGACAGGGTAGAAATGGCTACACCTTC.

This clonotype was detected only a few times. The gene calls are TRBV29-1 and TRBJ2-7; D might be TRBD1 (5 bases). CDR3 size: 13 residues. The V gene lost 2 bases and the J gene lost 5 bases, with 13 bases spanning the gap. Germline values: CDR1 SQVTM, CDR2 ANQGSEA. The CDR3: CSVESDRTNEQYF. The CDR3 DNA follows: TGCAGCGTTGAATCCGACAGAACCAACGAGCAGTACTTC.

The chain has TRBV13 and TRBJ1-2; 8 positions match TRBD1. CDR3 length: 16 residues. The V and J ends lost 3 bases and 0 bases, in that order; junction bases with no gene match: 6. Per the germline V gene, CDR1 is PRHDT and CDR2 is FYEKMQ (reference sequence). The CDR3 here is CASSFDTGGTNYGYTF. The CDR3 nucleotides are TGTGCCAGCAGCTTTGATACAGGGGGAACTAACTATGGCTACACCTTC.

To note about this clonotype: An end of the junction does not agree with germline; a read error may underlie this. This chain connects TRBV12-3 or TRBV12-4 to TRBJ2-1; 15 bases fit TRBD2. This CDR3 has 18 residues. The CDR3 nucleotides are TGTGCCAGCAGGCGGACTAGCGGGAGGGCCAACACCTACAATGAACAGTTCTTC. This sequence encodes CASRRTSGRANTYNEQFF.

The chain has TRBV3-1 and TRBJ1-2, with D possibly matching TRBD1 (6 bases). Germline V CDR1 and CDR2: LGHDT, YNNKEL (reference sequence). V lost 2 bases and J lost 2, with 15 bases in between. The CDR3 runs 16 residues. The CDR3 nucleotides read TGTGCCAGCAGCCAAATTACAGGGAGTAGGAACTATGGCTACACCTTC. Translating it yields CASSQITGSRNYGYTF.

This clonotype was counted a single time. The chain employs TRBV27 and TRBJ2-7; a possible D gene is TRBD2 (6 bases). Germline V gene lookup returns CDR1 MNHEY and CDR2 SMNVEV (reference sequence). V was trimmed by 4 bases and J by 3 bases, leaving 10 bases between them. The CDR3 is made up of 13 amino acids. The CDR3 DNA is TGTGCCAGCAGTTGGGGGGTTGACTACGAGCAGTACTTC. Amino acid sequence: CASSWGVDYEQYF.

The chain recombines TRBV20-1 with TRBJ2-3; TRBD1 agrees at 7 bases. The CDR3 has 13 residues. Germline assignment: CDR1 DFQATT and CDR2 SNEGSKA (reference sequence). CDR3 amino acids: CSQEGASTDTQYF. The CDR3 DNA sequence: TGCAGCCAAGAGGGGGCCAGCACAGATACGCAGTATTTT.

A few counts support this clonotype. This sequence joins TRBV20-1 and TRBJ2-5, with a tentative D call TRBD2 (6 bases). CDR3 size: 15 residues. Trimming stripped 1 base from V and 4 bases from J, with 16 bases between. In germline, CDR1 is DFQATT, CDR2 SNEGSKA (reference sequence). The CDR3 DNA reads TGCAGTGCTAGAGTAACGGGACTCGGGACAGAGACCCAGTACTTC. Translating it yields CSARVTGLGTETQYF.

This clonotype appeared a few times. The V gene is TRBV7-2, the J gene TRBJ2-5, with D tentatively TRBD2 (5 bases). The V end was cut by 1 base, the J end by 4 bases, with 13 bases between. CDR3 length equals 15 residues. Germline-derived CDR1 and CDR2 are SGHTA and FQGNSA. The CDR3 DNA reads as TGTGCCAGCAGCTTAGGGCGTCGGGGTTTAGAGACCCAGTACTTC. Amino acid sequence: CASSLGRRGLETQYF.

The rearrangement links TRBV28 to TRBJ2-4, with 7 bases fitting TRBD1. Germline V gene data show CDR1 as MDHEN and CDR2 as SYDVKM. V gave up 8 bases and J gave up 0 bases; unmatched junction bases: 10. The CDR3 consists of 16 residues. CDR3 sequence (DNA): TGTGCCAGCCGGCAGGGGGTCCCCCTAGCCAAAAACATTCAGTACTTC. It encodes CASRQGVPLAKNIQYF.

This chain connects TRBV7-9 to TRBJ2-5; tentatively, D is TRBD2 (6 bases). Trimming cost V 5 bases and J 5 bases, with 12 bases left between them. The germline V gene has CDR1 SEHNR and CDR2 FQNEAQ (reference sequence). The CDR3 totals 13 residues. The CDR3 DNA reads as TGTGCCAGCAGCGCCGGGACTTTTGAGACCCAGTACTTC. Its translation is CASSAGTFETQYF.